This T cell receptor (beta chain) is drawn from a study of T cell responses to AZD1222 COVID-19 vaccine. As for the study in general: Pooling covered second doses at about 4 or about 12 weeks. Study-wide findings and caveats: Baseline seropositivity occurred in only six AZD1222 recipients. The study reported that nearly half of spike-specific TCRs target unmutated variant regions. Compared with day 0, the breadth and depth of the Spike-specific TCR repertoire rose significantly after two doses of AZD1222.

Germline V CDR1 and CDR2: SGHTA, FQGTGA. The V and J ends lost 5 bases and 2 bases, in that order; junction bases with no gene match: 2. The CDR3 consists of 13 residues. Measured with immunoSEQ multiplex PCR; TCRdb has only the in-frame clones, and not every one. The sample holds some 140,000 clones, around nine tenths seen once. Comment on this clone: Antigen specificity is unknown.

V gene TRBV7-3 combines with J gene TRBJ1-2; 7 positions match TRBD1. This TCR was recovered from an adult in good health. This specimen was peripheral blood, taken on day 0 of AZD1222 vaccination. CDR3 in DNA: TGTGCCAGCAGCCAGGGACAGAACTATGGCTACACCTTC. Translated, it gives CASSQGQNYGYTF.